This TCR beta chain comes out of a study of blood T cell repertoires in COVID-19. Across the whole study: Spain, Italy and the United States supplied samples that represented acute and convalescent COVID-19. T cells, B-cell-depleted T cells, or PBMCs supplied cDNA or gDNA.

The length of the CDR3 is 16 residues. V dropped 2 bases and J dropped 2; count of bases not matched to a gene: 8. Germline assignment: CDR1 KGHSH and CDR2 LQKENI. Per the study methods: Reference gene primer amplification gave nucleated cell count estimates. Generated by immunoSEQ multiplex PCR, the TCRdb table keeps only in-frame clones and is missing some. That table gives V, J and clone size, and the DNA gave D and trimming. The sample holds around 160,000 clones, around 82% seen once. V gene TRBV18 combines with J gene TRBJ2-5; the match to TRBD1 covers 7 bases. This clonotype originated in a man between 60 and 75 years old with active or convalescent COVID-19. The sample consisted of peripheral blood. CDR3 nucleotide sequence: TGTGCCAGCTCACCAGTGACAGGGCCTTATCAAGAGACCCAGTACTTC. Translated, it gives CASSPVTGPYQETQYF. The complete variable domain, with remaining parts taken from reference TRBV18 and TRBJ2-5, reads NAGVMQNPRHLVRRRGQEARLRCSPMKGHSHVYWYRQLPEEGLKFMVYLQKENIIDESGMPKERFSAEFPKEGPSILRIQQVVRGDSAAYFCASSPVTGPYQETQYFGPGTRLLVL.